This TCR beta chain is drawn from a study of T-cell reconstitution after alpha-beta-depleted transplantation in children. The ends were cut back, 5 bases at V and 5 bases at J, with 12 bases in the middle. The CDR3 extends over 14 amino acids. Per germline, CDR1 SGHTA and CDR2 FQGNSA. Unique molecular identifiers were used to barcode this TCRbeta library. Using its own MiXCR run on the PCR reads, TCRdb lists one record per CDR3 protein. The table includes hundreds of thousands of distinct CDR3 sequences, roughly 15% detected once. This clonotype was seen only a few times. Specimen: PBMCs from the stem cell graft donor, collected from the stem cell graft. The V gene is TRBV7-2, the J gene TRBJ1-4; D not certain. This TCR came from a human donor who donated a stem cell graft to a child with acute myeloid leukemia. The CDR3 protein is CASSNGKPNEKLFF. The DNA for the CDR3 is TGTGCCAGCAGCAATGGAAAACCCAATGAAAAACTGTTTTTT.